The rows below give T cell receptor beta chains drawn from one sample of a study of OX40 agonist ivuxolimab in advanced cancers. Profiled with immunoSEQ multiplex PCR; TCRdb holds only in-frame clones, not every one. The table includes 69,000 or so clones, 80% to 90% detected once. This sample comprised CD4+ or CD8+ T cells sorted from blood, obtained in a trial of the OX40 agonist ivuxolimab. The receptors here all came from an adult with an advanced solid tumor such as melanoma, head and neck, liver or kidney cancer. Each CDR3 is given with its conserved first and last residue. The D gene is left open where the match is weak. The size entry is marked missing in some rows and otherwise reads once, few, many or a size class.

V gene	J gene	D gene	clone size	CDR3 DNA	CDR3 protein
TRBV5-1	TRBJ1-2	.	medium-sized	TGCGCCAGCAGCTTGGACAGGGCGGGTCATTATGGCTACACCTTC	CASSLDRAGHYGYTF
TRBV5-4	TRBJ2-4	TRBD2	.	TGTGCCAGCAGCTTTAGCGGGAGTTTCATTCAGTACTTC	CASSFSGSFIQYF
TRBV27	TRBJ2-3	.	.	TGTGCCAGCAGTCCTATTAACACAGATACGCAGTATTTT	CASSPINTDTQYF
TRBV4-1	TRBJ2-5	TRBD1	.	TGCGCCAGCAGAGCACAGGGGGTCCAAGAGACCCAGTACTTC	CASRAQGVQETQYF
TRBV7-2	TRBJ1-5	.	once	TGTGCCAGCAGCTTAGGGGCCAGCTACAATCAGCCCCAGCATTTT	CASSLGASYNQPQHF
TRBV6-7	TRBJ2-5	.	.	TGTGCCAGCAGGCCCCCGGTCTCCCCCCGAGTTGTTGCCGAGACCCAGTACTTC	CASRPPVSPRVVAETQYF
TRBV29-1	TRBJ2-7	TRBD2	.	TGCAGCGCTAGAGCGGGGACCTACGAGCAGTACTTC	CSARAGTYEQYF
TRBV4-1	TRBJ2-2	.	.	TGCGCCAGCAGCCAACTCGGACAGAAGAACACCGGGGAGCTGTTTTTT	CASSQLGQKNTGELFF
TRBV7-2	TRBJ2-1	TRBD2	.	TGTGCCAGCAGCGCCGACATACCGGGACTAGCGGGGAATGAGCAGTTCTTC	CASSADIPGLAGNEQFF
TRBV5-1	TRBJ2-7	.	.	TGCGCCAGCAGCTTGAGGCAGGCCGCGTACTACGAGCAGTACTTC	CASSLRQAAYYEQYF
TRBV4-3	TRBJ2-1	.	once	TGCGCCAGCAGCCAAGTTGGAGACCCCTCCTACAATGAGCAGTTCTTC	CASSQVGDPSYNEQFF
TRBV20-1	TRBJ2-3	.	.	TGCAGTGCGCGCACAGATACGCAGTATTTT	CSARTDTQYF
TRBV13	TRBJ2-7	TRBD1	.	TGTGCCAGCAGCCTGGGACAGGCTCCTTTCACCTACGAGCAGTACTTC	CASSLGQAPFTYEQYF
TRBV7-3	TRBJ2-1	TRBD2	.	TGTGCCAGCAGCTTAAGAGCTGAGGGACTAGTCGACAATGAGCAGTTCTTC	CASSLRAEGLVDNEQFF
TRBV7-9	TRBJ2-7	.	.	TGTGCCAGCAGCTCCATCCGCTACGAGCAGTACTTC	CASSSIRYEQYF
TRBV4-3	TRBJ1-3	.	.	TGCGCCAGCAGCCCCGGGTCGAGCTCTGGAAACACCATATATTTT	CASSPGSSSGNTIYF
TRBV9	TRBJ2-1	.	.	TGTGCCAGCAGCGTTCCCATGGCCGAGCAGTTCTTC	CASSVPMAEQFF
TRBV5-5	TRBJ2-3	.	.	TGTGCCAGCCCAGGGGAGGCCACAGATACGCAGTATTTT	CASPGEATDTQYF
TRBV9	TRBJ1-6	.	.	TGTGCCAGCAGTGTCAACCCCCGGGACACAAACTCACCCCTCCACTTT	CASSVNPRDTNSPLHF
TRBV28	TRBJ2-1	.	.	TGTGCCAGCAGGGTCGCTGGCAGGGGTCGGTACAATGAGCAGTTCTTC	CASRVAGRGRYNEQFF
TRBV7-3	TRBJ2-3	.	.	TGTGCCAGCAGCCCCCTAGCAAACGGCGCAGATACGCAGTATTTT	CASSPLANGADTQYF
TRBV6-5	TRBJ2-1	TRBD2	few	TGTGCCAGCAGTTACGGGCTAGCGGGTGATAATGAGCAGTTCTTC	CASSYGLAGDNEQFF
TRBV7-9	TRBJ1-2	.	.	TGTGCCAGCAGCTTAGGGACTATCTATGGCTACACCTTC	CASSLGTIYGYTF
TRBV19	TRBJ2-4	TRBD1	.	TGTGCCAGTAGTTTGACAGGGGGCTCCAAAAACATTCAGTACTTC	CASSLTGGSKNIQYF
TRBV5-4	TRBJ1-1	.	.	TGTGCCAGCAGGGATGGGGGGGGTAGCACTGAAGCTTTCTTT	CASRDGGGSTEAFF
TRBV13	TRBJ2-1	.	.	TGTGCCAGCAAGAGGGAATCCTACAATGAGCAGTTCTTC	CASKRESYNEQFF
TRBV9	TRBJ1-2	TRBD1	.	TGTGCCAGCAGCGCCGAGGACAGGGGCATGTTTGGCTACACCTTC	CASSAEDRGMFGYTF
TRBV5-6	TRBJ2-2	.	.	TGTGCCAGCAGCTGCAATAGCGACATAATCCCCTGCACCGGGGAGCTGTTTTTT	CASSCNSDIIPCTGELFF
TRBV9	TRBJ2-7	.	.	TGTGCCAGCAGCGTAGTTAGTAGTGGTTACGAGCAGTACTTC	CASSVVSSGYEQYF
TRBV19	TRBJ2-1	TRBD2	.	TGTGCCAGTAGTTCGGGGGCGGGAGGGCTGATTTCTAATGAGCAGTTCTTC	CASSSGAGGLISNEQFF
TRBV14	TRBJ1-5	.	.	TGTGCCAGCAGCCCCCTCGGGGAGGGGGGGCCCCAGCATTTT	CASSPLGEGGPQHF
TRBV6-5	TRBJ2-7	TRBD2	.	TGTGCCAGCAGTTACGGGCGGGAGGCCTCCTCCTACGAGCAGTACTTC	CASSYGREASSYEQYF
TRBV6-1	TRBJ2-5	.	once	TGTGCCAGCAGTGATGGGAACCAAGAGACCCAGTACTTC	CASSDGNQETQYF
TRBV6-5	TRBJ1-2	TRBD1	.	TGTGCCAGCAGTTACGAGGAACAGGGGTATGGTGGCTACACCTTC	CASSYEEQGYGGYTF
TRBV7-9	TRBJ1-2	.	.	TGTGCCAGCAGCTTAGCCGGACGGGCATTGAGCTACACCTTC	CASSLAGRALSYTF
TRBV6-6	TRBJ2-7	.	.	TGTGCCAGCACTCGATCCTACGAGCAGTACTTC	CASTRSYEQYF
TRBV2	TRBJ1-1	.	.	TGTGCCAGCAGTGAAGCGCTCGAGATCTCAACTGAAGCTTTCTTT	CASSEALEISTEAFF
TRBV16	TRBJ1-1	.	few	TGTGCCAGCAGCCTAAGCATGAACACTGAAGCTTTCTTT	CASSLSMNTEAFF
TRBV4-3	TRBJ1-6	.	.	TGCGCCAGCAGCCAAGAAAGCAGGGGTGGCAATTCACCCCTCCACTTT	CASSQESRGGNSPLHF